Presented here are 27 T cell receptor beta chains from one specimen sequenced in a study of T cells in Graves' hyperthyroidism and ophthalmopathy. What was amplified from RNA transcripts were TCR beta CDR3 regions. HTBI primers drove first-round RT-PCR of the TCR CDR3. TCRdb re-called the multiplex PCR reads through MiXCR, storing one row per CDR3 protein. The profile covers 400,000 to 600,000 distinct CDR3 sequences, with 15% to 20% appearing a single time and 25% to 30% taken by the ten largest. The sequencing input was blood. The receptors come from a woman in her 30s with Graves' ophthalmopathy.

This chain uses TRBV6-1 with TRBJ2-7; 13 bases are a match to TRBD2. Germline lookup yields CDR1 MNHNS and CDR2 SASEGT. CDR3 length: 15 residues. Germline trimming cut 6 bases from V and 6 bases from J; bases unmatched to any gene: 8. Here the CDR3 reads CASSSPGLAGPEQYF. The CDR3 DNA reads as TGTGCCAGCAGCTCCCCGGGACTAGCGGGACCCGAGCAGTACTTC.

Turning to this clonotype: A much bigger clone sits one base away, suggesting this may be a read error. The chain uses TRBV5-5 and TRBJ2-7; D unclear. This CDR3 is built from 12 residues. Trimming pared 2 bases from V and 6 bases from J, leaving 9 bases between. Per germline, CDR1 SGHKS and CDR2 YYEKEE (reference sequence). This CDR3 reads CASSLERSEQYF. Here the CDR3 DNA reads TGTGCCAGCAGCTTAGAAAGGTCCGAGCAGTACTTC.

This clonotype appeared many times. V usage is TRBV2 and J usage is TRBJ1-2; D gene ambiguous. This CDR3 contains 13 residues. CDR1 is SNHLY, CDR2 FYNNEI, per germline. The ends were cut back, 0 bases at V and 7 bases at J, with 9 bases in the middle. In DNA form, the CDR3 reads TGTGCCAGCAGTGAAGCAGGTGGTTTTGGCTACACCTTC. Amino acids: CASSEAGGFGYTF.

This clonotype was counted many times. The chain combines TRBV7-2 with TRBJ1-1, with TRBD1 matching over 9 bases. The CDR3 is 15 amino acids. V shed 1 base, J shed 4 bases, and the junction held 4 bases outside the gene matches. CDR1 is SGHTA and CDR2 is FQGNSA in the germline V gene. CDR3: CASSLGDRDGTEAFF. In DNA, the CDR3 is TGTGCCAGCAGCTTAGGGGACAGGGACGGCACTGAAGCTTTCTTT.

The chain combines TRBV15 with TRBJ2-2; D remains unclear. The germline V and J ends were trimmed by 8 bases and 1 base, with 11 bases remaining between them. Germline loops: CDR1 LNHNV, CDR2 YYDKDF (reference sequence). There are 14 residues in the CDR3. CDR3 DNA: TGTGCCACCCGGTCGAACAAGAACACCGGGGAGCTGTTTTTT. It is translated as CATRSNKNTGELFF.

This chain connects TRBV5-1 to TRBJ2-3, with TRBD2 identical over 12 bases. The V gene end was trimmed by 4 bases and the J gene end by 6 bases; junction bases not matched to a gene: 9. The CDR3 sequence is 16 residues long. CDR1 and CDR2 from the germline V gene are SGHRS and YFSETQ. In DNA form, the CDR3 reads TGCGCCAGCAGCCCCAGGACTAGCGGGATAGCGGATACGCAGTATTTT. This sequence encodes CASSPRTSGIADTQYF. Combining the CDR3 with reference TRBV5-1 and TRBJ2-3 gives the whole variable domain KAGVTQTPRYLIKTRGQQVTLSCSPISGHRSVSWYQQTPGQGLQFLFEYFSETQRNKGNFPGRFSGRQFSNSRSEMNVSTLELGDSALYLCASSPRTSGIADTQYFGPGTRLTVL.

This clonotype was counted only a few times. The gene calls are TRBV19 and TRBJ2-4; the match to TRBD2 covers 10 bases. The CDR3 is 18 amino acids. V lost 8 bases and J lost 0; bases outside the gene matches: 13. In germline, CDR1 is LNHDA, CDR2 SQIVND (reference sequence). The CDR3 nucleotides read TGTGCCAGTCGAACTCCTCGGACTAGCGGTCGAGCCAAAAACATTCAGTACTTC. This encodes CASRTPRTSGRAKNIQYF.

This clonotype was seen repeatedly, ten times or more. The CDR3 nucleotides read TGTGCCAGCAGTTTATTGGCGGGAGGATCCTACGGGGAGCTGTTTTTT. Its protein is CASSLLAGGSYGELFF. The V and J genes are TRBV28 and TRBJ2-2; 8 nucleotides align to TRBD2. Per germline, CDR1 MDHEN and CDR2 SYDVKM. V was clipped by 1 base and J by 7 bases; unmatched bases: 8. The CDR3 runs 16 residues.

This clonotype was counted between two and nine times. The chain couples TRBV19 to TRBJ2-2; 7 nucleotides agree with TRBD2. The junction had 12 bases not matched to a gene; V was cut back by 5 bases and J by 9 bases. The germline V gene has CDR1 LNHDA and CDR2 SQIVND (reference sequence). The CDR3 covers 15 residues. The CDR3 sequence is CASSRLAEGTWELFF. The CDR3 DNA reads TGTGCCAGTAGTCGTCTAGCGGAAGGGACCTGGGAGCTGTTTTTT.

This clonotype was recorded at least ten times. The J gene is TRBJ2-7, the V gene TRBV5-1, with TRBD2 identical over 9 bases. The CDR3 sequence is 16 residues long. Germline V gene lookup returns CDR1 SGHRS and CDR2 YFSETQ. Losses at the gene ends were 4 bases for V and 3 bases for J; bases not matched to a gene: 11. In DNA, the CDR3 is TGCGCCAGCAGCCCGAAACTAGCGGGCCGCCACTACGAGCAGTACTTC. Protein: CASSPKLAGRHYEQYF.

This clonotype was recorded many times. The V and J genes are TRBV28 and TRBJ2-1; 8 nucleotides agree with TRBD1. The V gene's germline CDR1 is MDHEN and CDR2 SYDVKM. V shed 6 bases, J shed 7 bases, and the junction held 8 bases outside the gene matches. The CDR3 consists of 14 residues. CDR3 sequence reads: CASSGTGGVNEQFF. As DNA, the CDR3 is TGTGCCAGCAGCGGGACAGGTGGTGTGAATGAGCAGTTCTTC.

This clonotype was seen many times. This chain connects TRBV7-2 to TRBJ1-1; tentative D call: TRBD1 (5 bases). The CDR3 has 14 amino acids. The germline V gene encodes CDR1 SGHTA and CDR2 FQGNSA. Trimming pared 1 base from V and 5 bases from J, leaving 11 bases between. The CDR3 is CASSLGQGWTEAFF. CDR3 DNA: TGTGCCAGCAGCTTAGGGCAGGGTTGGACTGAAGCTTTCTTT.

This clonotype appeared a few times. The V call is TRBV6-1, the J call TRBJ2-7; TRBD1 is a possible D gene (6 bases). Trimming removed 6 bases at V and 0 bases at J, with 12 bases between. Per germline, CDR1 MNHNS and CDR2 SASEGT. CDR3 length equals 14 residues. The CDR3 loop reads CASRGDTASYEQYF. For the CDR3, the DNA is TGTGCCAGCAGGGGGGACACCGCCTCCTACGAGCAGTACTTC.

There are many counts of this clonotype. The chain uses TRBV28 and TRBJ2-1, with D maybe TRBD2 (7 bases). Germline V gives CDR1 MDHEN, CDR2 SYDVKM. The V and J ends lost 5 bases and 10 bases respectively, with 21 bases between them. The CDR3 runs 15 residues. The CDR3 region has the DNA TGTGCCAGCAGTGGCGCAGGGGAGGGTTGGCGGGAGCAGTTCTTC. Residues: CASSGAGEGWREQFF.

This clonotype came up many times. This chain links TRBV7-2 with TRBJ2-3; tentatively, D is TRBD1 or TRBD2 (5 bases each). The germline gives CDR1 SGHTA, CDR2 FQGNSA. The CDR3 runs 16 residues. V lost 1 base and J 6 bases, leaving 17 bases between the germline ends. As DNA, the CDR3 is TGTGCCAGCAGCTTAGGGGGTCGGGGCCGGAGGGATACGCAGTATTTT. Protein sequence: CASSLGGRGRRDTQYF.

CDR3 sequence (DNA): TGTGCCAGCAGCTCCGAGGCCCCATACGAGCAGTACTTC. Protein sequence: CASSSEAPYEQYF. The gene calls are TRBV7-9 and TRBJ2-7; D ambiguous. There are 13 residues in the CDR3. CDR1 and CDR2 (germline): SEHNR, FQNEAQ (reference sequence). V lost 4 bases and J 4 bases, leaving 11 bases between the germline ends.

This clonotype was seen only a few times. V is TRBV29-1 and J is TRBJ2-1; no reliable D call. Germline CDR1 is SQVTM and CDR2 is ANQGSEA. The CDR3 sequence is 15 residues long. V was clipped by 8 bases and J by 0 bases, with 17 bases between them. CDR3 protein: CSPEVAGGSYNEQFF. DNA of the CDR3: TGCAGCCCTGAGGTGGCAGGTGGCTCCTACAATGAGCAGTTCTTC.

In this sample, this clonotype turned up many times. The gene calls are TRBV7-2 and TRBJ1-1; D is perhaps TRBD1 (5 bases). The V gene's germline CDR1 is SGHTA and CDR2 FQGNSA. With 5 bases removed from V and 8 bases from J, the gap between germline ends came to 15 bases. This CDR3 has 13 amino acids. CDR3 sequence (DNA): TGTGCCAGCAGCAAGCAGGGTGCGAGCGAAGCTTTCTTT. Encoded protein: CASSKQGASEAFF.

There are a few counts of this clonotype. V gene TRBV18 combines with J gene TRBJ1-6, with 9 bases lining up with TRBD1. Trimming took 3 bases from V and 6 from J; bases not matched to a gene: 12. CDR3 length: 18 residues. The germline V gene has CDR1 KGHSH and CDR2 LQKENI. CDR3 sequence: CASSPAGQGSLSNSPLHF. As DNA, the CDR3 is TGTGCCAGCTCACCCGCGGGACAGGGCTCCTTATCTAATTCACCCCTCCACTTT.

In its sample, this clonotype was seen once. J is TRBJ2-3 and V is TRBV6-9; 9 positions match TRBD2. The CDR3 runs 16 residues. Germline CDR1 reads MNHGY; CDR2 reads SVAAGI. J was trimmed by 4 bases and V by 4 bases; bases with no gene match: 9. Here the CDR3 DNA reads TGTGCCAGCAGTTCAAATAGCGGGAGTATCCCAGATACGCAGTATTTT. It encodes CASSSNSGSIPDTQYF.

This clonotype has just a few counts. V gene TRBV20-1 combines with J gene TRBJ2-1; no definite D call. This CDR3 is 11 amino acids long. Germline V gene lookup returns CDR1 DFQATT and CDR2 SNEGSKA (reference sequence). Trimming took 0 bases from V and 10 from J, leaving 7 bases between them. DNA of the CDR3: TGCAGTGCTAGAGATTTCGAAGAGCAGTTCTTC. Its translation is CSARDFEEQFF.

The genes are TRBV20-1 and TRBJ2-3; no clear D gene. The V gene's germline CDR1 is DFQATT and CDR2 SNEGSKA (reference sequence). There are 14 residues in the CDR3. The V and J ends lost 0 bases and 7 bases respectively, with 14 bases between them. CDR3 bases: TGCAGTGCTAGAGATCTCTACTTAGACTATACGCAGTATTTT. This encodes CSARDLYLDYTQYF.

The rearrangement joins TRBV19 to TRBJ2-7; TRBD1 aligns across 8 bases. From germline, CDR1 is LNHDA and CDR2 SQIVND (reference sequence). V lost 3 bases to trimming and J lost 4 bases; unmatched junction nucleotides: 5. The CDR3 contains 14 residues. This CDR3 reads CASSIKTGEYEQYF. CDR3 DNA: TGTGCCAGTAGTATCAAGACAGGGGAGTACGAGCAGTACTTC.

This clonotype has only a few counts. The chain employs TRBV5-6 and TRBJ2-5, with D unclear. Germline-derived CDR1 and CDR2 are SGHDT and YYEEEE. The V and J ends lost 0 bases and 5 bases respectively, with 11 bases between them. The CDR3 has 14 amino acids. The CDR3 sequence: CASSLVFRQETQYF. The CDR3 DNA is TGTGCCAGCAGCTTGGTTTTTCGTCAGGAGACCCAGTACTTC.

V is TRBV9 and J is TRBJ2-3; D not certain. V was pared by 3 bases and J by 5 bases, with 10 bases between. This CDR3 region has 13 residues. Per the germline V gene, CDR1 is SGDLS and CDR2 is YYNGEE. This CDR3 reads CASSERVEDTQYF. The CDR3 DNA reads TGTGCCAGCAGCGAGAGAGTTGAAGATACGCAGTATTTT.

This clonotype was observed many times. V and J are TRBV6-1 and TRBJ2-7, with D tentatively TRBD2 (6 bases). Trimming removed 6 bases from V and 5 bases from J, with 11 bases in between. Germline V gene lookup returns CDR1 MNHNS and CDR2 SASEGT. The CDR3 contains 12 residues. The chain's CDR3 is CASREGMDEQYF. CDR3 DNA: TGTGCCAGCAGGGAGGGGATGGACGAGCAGTACTTC.

This clonotype was found a few times. The chain has TRBV13 and TRBJ2-7, with 14 nucleotides matching TRBD2. The CDR3 is made up of 16 amino acids. Trimming cost V 5 bases and J 6 bases; bases outside gene matches: 9. CDR1 and CDR2 (germline): PRHDT, FYEKMQ (reference sequence). In DNA form, the CDR3 reads TGTGCCAGCAGCCCACGGACTAGCGGGAGGCTTGGCGAGCAGTACTTC. Amino acids: CASSPRTSGRLGEQYF.